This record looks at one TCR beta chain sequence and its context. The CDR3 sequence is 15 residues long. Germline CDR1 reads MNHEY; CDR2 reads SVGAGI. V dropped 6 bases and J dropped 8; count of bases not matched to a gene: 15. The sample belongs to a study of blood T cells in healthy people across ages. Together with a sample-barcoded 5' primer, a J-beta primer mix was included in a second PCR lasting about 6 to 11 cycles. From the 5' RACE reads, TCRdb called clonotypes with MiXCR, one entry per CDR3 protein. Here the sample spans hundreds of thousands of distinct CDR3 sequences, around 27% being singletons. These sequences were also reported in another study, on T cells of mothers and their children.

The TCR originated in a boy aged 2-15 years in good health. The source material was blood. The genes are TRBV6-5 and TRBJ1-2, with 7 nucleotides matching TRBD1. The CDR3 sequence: CASSRQGLSVGGYTF. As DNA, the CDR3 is TGTGCCAGCAGCCGACAGGGACTCTCCGTTGGGGGCTACACCTTC.